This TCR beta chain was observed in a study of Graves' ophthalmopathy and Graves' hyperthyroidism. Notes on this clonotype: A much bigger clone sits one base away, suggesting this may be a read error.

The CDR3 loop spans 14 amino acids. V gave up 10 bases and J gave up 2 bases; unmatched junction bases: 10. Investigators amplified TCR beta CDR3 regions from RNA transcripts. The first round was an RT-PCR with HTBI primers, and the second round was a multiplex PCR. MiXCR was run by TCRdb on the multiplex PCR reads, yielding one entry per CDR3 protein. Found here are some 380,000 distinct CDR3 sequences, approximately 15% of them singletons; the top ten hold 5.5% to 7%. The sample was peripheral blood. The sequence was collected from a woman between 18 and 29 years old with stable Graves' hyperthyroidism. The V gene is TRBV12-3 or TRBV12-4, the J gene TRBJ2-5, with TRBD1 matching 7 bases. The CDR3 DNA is TGTGCCATCGGTTCACAGGGGCCGCAAGAGACCCAGTACTTC. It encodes CAIGSQGPQETQYF.